The clone carrying this TCR beta chain was seen many times. Its target is not known. These data belong to a study of T cells after yellow fever vaccination. For the study at large: Where fractions had low cell numbers, libraries were prepared from them with the SMART-Seq v4 Ultra Low Input RNA kit.

MiXCR, run by TCRdb on the 5' RACE reads, gives a single entry per CDR3 protein. Among more than 65,000 distinct CDR3 sequences listed, around 7.7% were seen once. Study results and limitations: Most primary-vaccination clones reappeared after the booster (less than 98% CD4, 85% to 90% CD8). Abundant clonotypes (contaminants from the bulk population) could be present in FACS-sorted repertoires. Only a minor proportion of clonotypes was detected across both CD4 and CD8 compartments.

The CDR3 runs to 13 residues. The V end was cut by 6 bases, the J end by 4 bases, with 10 bases between. Germline-derived CDR1 and CDR2 are MNHEY and SVGAGI. The sample was CD8+ T cells sorted from PBMCs, taken less than 11 days after the first yellow fever vaccination. The sequence derives from a man aged 18 to 29 who received the YFV17D yellow fever vaccine. The chain links TRBV6-5 to TRBJ1-5; D perhaps matches TRBD1 (6 bases). CDR3 DNA: TGTGCCAGCAGCCGGACAGATAATCAGCCCCAGCATTTT. Translating gives CASSRTDNQPQHF.